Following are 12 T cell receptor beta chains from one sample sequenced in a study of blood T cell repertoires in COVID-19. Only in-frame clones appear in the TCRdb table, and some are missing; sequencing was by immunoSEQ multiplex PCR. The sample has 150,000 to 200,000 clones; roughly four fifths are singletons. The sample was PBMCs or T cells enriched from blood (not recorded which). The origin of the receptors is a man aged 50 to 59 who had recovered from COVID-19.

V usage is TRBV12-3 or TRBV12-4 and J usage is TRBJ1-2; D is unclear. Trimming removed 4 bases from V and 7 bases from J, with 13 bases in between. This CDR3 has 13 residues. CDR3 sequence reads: CASSSRAPLGYTF. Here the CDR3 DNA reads TGTGCCAGCAGTTCGCGGGCTCCACTTGGCTACACCTTC.

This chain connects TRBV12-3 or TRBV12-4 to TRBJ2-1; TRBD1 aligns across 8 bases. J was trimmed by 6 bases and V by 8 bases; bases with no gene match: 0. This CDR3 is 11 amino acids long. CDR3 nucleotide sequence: TGTGCCAGCCAGGGGGCCAATGAGCAGTTCTTC. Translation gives CASQGANEQFF.

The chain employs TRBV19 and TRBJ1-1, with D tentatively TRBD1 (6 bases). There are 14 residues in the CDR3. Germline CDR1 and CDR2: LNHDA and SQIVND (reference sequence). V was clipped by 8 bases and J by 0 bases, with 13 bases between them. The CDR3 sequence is CASARTALNTEAFF. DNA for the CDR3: TGTGCCAGTGCCCGGACAGCCTTGAACACTGAAGCTTTCTTT.

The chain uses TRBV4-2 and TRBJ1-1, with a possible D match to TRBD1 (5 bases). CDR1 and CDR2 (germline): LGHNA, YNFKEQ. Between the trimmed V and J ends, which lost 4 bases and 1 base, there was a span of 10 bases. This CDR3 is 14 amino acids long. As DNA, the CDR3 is TGTGCCAGCAGCCTGATCACAGGGAACACTGAAGCTTTCTTT. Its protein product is CASSLITGNTEAFF.

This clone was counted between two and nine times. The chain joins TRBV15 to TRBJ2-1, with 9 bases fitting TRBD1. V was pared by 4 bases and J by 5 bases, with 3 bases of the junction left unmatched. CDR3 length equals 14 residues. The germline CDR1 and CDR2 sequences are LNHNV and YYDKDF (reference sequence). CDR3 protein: CATSKGQGNNEQFF. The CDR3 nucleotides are TGTGCCACCAGCAAGGGACAGGGTAACAATGAGCAGTTCTTC.

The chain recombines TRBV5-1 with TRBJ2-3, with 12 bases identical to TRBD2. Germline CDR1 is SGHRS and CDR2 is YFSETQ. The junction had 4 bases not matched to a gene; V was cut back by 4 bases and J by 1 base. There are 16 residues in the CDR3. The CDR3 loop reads CASSHGLAGRTDTQYF. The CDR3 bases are TGCGCCAGCAGCCACGGACTAGCGGGGCGCACAGATACGCAGTATTTT.

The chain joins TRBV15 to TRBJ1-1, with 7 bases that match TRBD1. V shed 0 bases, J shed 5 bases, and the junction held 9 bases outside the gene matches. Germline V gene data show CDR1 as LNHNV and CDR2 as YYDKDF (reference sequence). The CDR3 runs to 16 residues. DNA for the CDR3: TGTGCCACCAGCAGAGATCACGTAGGGGGCCGGACTGAAGCTTTCTTT. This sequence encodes CATSRDHVGGRTEAFF.

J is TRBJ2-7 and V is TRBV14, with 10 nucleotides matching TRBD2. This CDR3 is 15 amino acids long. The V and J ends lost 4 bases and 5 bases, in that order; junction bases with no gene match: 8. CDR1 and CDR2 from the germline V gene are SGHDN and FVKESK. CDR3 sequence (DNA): TGTGCCAGCAGCCTATCGAGCGGGGGGGCTAACGAGCAGTACTTC. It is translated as CASSLSSGGANEQYF.

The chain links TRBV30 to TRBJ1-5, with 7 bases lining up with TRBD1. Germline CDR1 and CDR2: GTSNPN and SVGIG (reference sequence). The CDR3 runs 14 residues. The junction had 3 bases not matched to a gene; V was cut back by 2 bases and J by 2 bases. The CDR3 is CAWSLGQGNQPQHF. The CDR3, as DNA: TGTGCCTGGAGTCTAGGACAGGGCAATCAGCCCCAGCATTTT. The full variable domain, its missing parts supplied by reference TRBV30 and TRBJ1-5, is SQTIHQWPATLVQPVGSPLSLECTVEGTSNPNLYWYRQAAGRGLQLLFYSVGIGQISSEVPQNLSASRPQDRQFILSSKKLLLSDSGFYLCAWSLGQGNQPQHFGDGTRLSIL.

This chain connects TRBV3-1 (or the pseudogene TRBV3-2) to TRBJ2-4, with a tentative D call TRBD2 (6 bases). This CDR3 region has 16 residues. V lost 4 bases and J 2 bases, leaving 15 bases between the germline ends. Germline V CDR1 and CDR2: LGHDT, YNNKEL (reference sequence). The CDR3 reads CASSPLGGGPKNIQYF. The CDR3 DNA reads TGTGCCAGCAGCCCGCTCGGGGGTGGGCCCAAAAACATTCAGTACTTC.

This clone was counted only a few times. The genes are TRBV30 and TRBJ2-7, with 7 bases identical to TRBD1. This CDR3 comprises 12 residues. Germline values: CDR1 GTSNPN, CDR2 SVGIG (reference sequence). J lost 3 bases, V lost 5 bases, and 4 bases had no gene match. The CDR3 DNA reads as TGTGCCTGGTCGACAGGGAGCTACGAGCAGTACTTC. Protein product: CAWSTGSYEQYF.

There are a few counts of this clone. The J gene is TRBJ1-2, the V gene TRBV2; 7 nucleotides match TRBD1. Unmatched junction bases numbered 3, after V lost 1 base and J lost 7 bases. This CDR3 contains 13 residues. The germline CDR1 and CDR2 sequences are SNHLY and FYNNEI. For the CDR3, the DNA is TGTGCCAGCAGTGAAGGCCAGGGGGGTGGCTACACCTTC. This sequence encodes CASSEGQGGGYTF.